This T cell receptor beta chain was captured by sequencing in a study of a mutant IDH1 vaccine in newly diagnosed glioma. TCRdb's copy holds only in-frame clones and misses some; the assay was immunoSEQ multiplex PCR. The sample gives around 100,000 clones, under 90% of which show up once; 0.55% to 0.7% is in the top ten. A word on this clone: What it binds is not known.

The junction had 5 bases not matched to a gene; V was cut back by 8 bases and J by 5 bases. CDR1 and CDR2 (germline): MDHEN, SYDVKM. CDR3 length: 13 amino acids. Time point: week 11, during vaccination. A 20-mer mutant IDH1 peptide at 300 ug was injected subcutaneously with topical imiquimod. The astrocytomas were IDH1-mutant, ATRX-negative, and WHO grade 3 or 4. General study results and limits: Immune responses arising from the vaccine appeared in just under 95% of patients.

The sample in question was PBMCs, obtained from a glioma patient whose treatment included an IDH1 peptide vaccine. This TCR was recovered from a woman aged 50 to 60 with glioma. This chain links TRBV28 with TRBJ2-1, with 8 positions matching TRBD2. CDR3 DNA: TGTGCCAGCCACCGGGAGGGGCACAATGAGCAGTTCTTC. This sequence encodes CASHREGHNEQFF.